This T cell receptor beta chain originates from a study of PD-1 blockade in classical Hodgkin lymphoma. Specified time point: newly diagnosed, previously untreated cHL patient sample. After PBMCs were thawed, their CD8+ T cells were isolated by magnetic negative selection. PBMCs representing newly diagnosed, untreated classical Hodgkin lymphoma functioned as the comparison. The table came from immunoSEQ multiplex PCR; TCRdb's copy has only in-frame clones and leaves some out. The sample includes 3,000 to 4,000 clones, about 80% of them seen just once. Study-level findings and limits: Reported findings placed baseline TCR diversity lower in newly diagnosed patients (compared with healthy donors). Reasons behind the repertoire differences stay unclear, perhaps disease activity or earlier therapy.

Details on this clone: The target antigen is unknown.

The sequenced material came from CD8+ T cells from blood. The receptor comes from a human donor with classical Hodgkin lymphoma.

The CDR3 region has the DNA TGTGCCAGCAGCGTAGAGGCTGCAACGGAAGCTTTCTTT. Protein: CASSVEAATEAFF. V usage is TRBV9 and J usage is TRBJ1-1, with D unclear. The V and J ends lost 0 bases and 8 bases respectively, with 11 bases between them. In germline, CDR1 is SGDLS, CDR2 YYNGEE. This CDR3 spans 13 amino acids.